Sequencing of this T cell receptor (beta chain) was carried out in a study of blood T cell repertoires in COVID-19. Study in general: Researchers got acute and convalescent COVID-19 samples from the United States, Italy and Spain. Sample material is recorded as cDNA or gDNA derived from T cells, B-cell-depleted T cells, or PBMCs.

Germline CDR1 is SGHRS and CDR2 is YFSETQ. The CDR3 loop spans 15 amino acids. The junction had 8 bases not matched to a gene; V was cut back by 4 bases and J by 5 bases. Per the authors' pipeline: Amplification from reference gene primers served as the basis for estimated nucleated cell counts. Produced via immunoSEQ multiplex PCR; TCRdb's table is partial and in-frame only. That table furnishes V, J and clone size, whereas the DNA furnished D and trimming. The data contain some 160,000 clones, roughly 80% of them seen just once; the ten biggest clones take up 1.5% to 1.9%. The V call is TRBV5-1, the J call TRBJ2-7; 11 nucleotides agree with TRBD2. The origin of this receptor is a human donor in a cohort sampled during active COVID-19. Sequenced sample: peripheral blood. The CDR3 protein is CASSRSGRASDEQYF. The CDR3 DNA is TGCGCCAGCAGCCGTAGCGGGAGGGCCAGCGACGAGCAGTACTTC.